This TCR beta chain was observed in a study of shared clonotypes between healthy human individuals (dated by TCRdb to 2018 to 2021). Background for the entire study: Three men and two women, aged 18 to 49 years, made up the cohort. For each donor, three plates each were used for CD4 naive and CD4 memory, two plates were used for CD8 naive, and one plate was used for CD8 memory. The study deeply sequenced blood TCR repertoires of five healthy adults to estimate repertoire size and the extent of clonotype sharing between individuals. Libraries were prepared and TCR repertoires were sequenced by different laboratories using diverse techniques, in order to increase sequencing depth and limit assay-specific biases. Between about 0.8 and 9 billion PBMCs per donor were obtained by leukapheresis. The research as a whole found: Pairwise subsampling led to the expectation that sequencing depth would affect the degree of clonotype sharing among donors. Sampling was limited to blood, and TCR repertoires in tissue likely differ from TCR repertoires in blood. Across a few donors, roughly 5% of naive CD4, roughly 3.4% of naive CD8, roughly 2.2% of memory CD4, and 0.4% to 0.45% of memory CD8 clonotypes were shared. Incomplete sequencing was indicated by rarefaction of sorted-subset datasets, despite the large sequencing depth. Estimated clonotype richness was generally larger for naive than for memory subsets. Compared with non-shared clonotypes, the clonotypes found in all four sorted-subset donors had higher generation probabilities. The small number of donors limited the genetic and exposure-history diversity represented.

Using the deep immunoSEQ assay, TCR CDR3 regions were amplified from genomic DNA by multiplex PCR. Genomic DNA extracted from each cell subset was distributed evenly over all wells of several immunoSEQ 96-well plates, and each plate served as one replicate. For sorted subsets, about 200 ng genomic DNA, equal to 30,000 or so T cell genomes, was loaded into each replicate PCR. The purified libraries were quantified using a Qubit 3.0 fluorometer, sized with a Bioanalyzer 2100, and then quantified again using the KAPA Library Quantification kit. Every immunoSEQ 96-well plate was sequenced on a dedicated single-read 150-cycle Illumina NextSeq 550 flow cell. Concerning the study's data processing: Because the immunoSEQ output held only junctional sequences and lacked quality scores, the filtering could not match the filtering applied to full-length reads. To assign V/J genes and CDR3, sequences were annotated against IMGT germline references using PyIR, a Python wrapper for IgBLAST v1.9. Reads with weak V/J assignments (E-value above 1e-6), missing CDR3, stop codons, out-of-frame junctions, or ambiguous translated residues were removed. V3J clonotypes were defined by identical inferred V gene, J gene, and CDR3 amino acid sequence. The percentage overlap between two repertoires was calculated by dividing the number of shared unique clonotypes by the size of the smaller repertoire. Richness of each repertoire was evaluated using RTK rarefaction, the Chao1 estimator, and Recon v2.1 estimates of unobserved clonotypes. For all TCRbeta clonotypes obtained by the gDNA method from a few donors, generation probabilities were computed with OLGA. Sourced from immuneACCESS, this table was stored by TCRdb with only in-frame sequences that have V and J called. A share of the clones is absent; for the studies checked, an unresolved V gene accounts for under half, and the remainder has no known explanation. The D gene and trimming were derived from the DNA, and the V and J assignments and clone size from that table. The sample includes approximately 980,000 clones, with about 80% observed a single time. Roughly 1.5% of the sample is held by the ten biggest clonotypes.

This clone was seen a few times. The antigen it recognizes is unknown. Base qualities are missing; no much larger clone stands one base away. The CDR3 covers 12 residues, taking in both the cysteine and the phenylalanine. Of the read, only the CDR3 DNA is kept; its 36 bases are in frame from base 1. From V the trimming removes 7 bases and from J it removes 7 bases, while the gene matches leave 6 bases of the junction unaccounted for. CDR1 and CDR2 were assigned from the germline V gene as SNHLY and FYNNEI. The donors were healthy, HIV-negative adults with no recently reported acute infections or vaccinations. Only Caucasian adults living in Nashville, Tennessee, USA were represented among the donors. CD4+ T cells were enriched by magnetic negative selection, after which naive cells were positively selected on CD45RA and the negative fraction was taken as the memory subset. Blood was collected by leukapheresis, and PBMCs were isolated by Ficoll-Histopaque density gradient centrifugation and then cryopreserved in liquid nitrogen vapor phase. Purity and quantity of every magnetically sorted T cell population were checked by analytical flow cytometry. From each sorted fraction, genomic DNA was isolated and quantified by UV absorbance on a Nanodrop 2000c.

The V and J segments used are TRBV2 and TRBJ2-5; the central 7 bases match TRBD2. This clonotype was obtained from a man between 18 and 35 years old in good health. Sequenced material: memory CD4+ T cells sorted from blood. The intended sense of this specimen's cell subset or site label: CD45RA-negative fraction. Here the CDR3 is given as CASKLASGTQYF. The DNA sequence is TGTGCCAGCAAACTAGCGAGCGGGACCCAGTACTTC.